The TCR beta chain described here comes from a study of blood T cell repertoires in COVID-19. For the study at large: Collection of acute and convalescent COVID-19 samples took place in the United States, Italy and Spain.

There are 13 residues in the CDR3. Germline V gives CDR1 SQVTM, CDR2 ANQGSEA. V lost 4 bases and J 2 bases, leaving 11 bases between the germline ends. Produced via immunoSEQ multiplex PCR; TCRdb's table is partial and in-frame only. The profile shows 50,000 to 70,000 clones, 88% of them singletons. The TCR sequence derives from a man aged 55 to 70 with acute or convalescent COVID-19. Sequenced input: peripheral blood. The V gene is TRBV29-1, the J gene TRBJ1-1; no clear D. CDR3 bases: TGCAGCGTTGGTTCGGAGGTTAACACTGAAGCTTTCTTT. This translates into CSVGSEVNTEAFF.